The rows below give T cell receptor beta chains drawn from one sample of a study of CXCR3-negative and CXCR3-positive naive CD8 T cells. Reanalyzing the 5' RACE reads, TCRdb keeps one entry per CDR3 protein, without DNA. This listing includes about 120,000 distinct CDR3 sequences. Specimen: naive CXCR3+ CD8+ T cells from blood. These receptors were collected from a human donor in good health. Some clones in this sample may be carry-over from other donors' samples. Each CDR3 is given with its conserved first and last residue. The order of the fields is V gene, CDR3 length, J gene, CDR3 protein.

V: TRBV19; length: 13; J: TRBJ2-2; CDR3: CASSILSTGELFF
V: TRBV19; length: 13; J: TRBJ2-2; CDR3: CASSGETTGELFF
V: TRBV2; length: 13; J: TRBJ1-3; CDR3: CASLQGSGNTIYF
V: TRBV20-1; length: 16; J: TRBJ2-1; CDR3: CSARDPGWSSYNEQFF
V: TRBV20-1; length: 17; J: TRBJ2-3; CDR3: CSARGPLAGGPFDTQYF
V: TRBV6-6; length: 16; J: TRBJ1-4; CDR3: CASSYSSGATNEKLFF
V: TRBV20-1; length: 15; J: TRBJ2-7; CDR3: CSAPGVRDNPYEQYF
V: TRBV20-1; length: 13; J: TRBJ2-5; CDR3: CSARRQYQETQYF
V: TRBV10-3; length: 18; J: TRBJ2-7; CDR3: CAISDHGIEQGVGYELYF
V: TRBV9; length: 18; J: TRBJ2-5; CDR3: CASSEGLAGGRYQETQYF
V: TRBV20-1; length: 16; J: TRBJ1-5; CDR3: CSANPGTPYSNQPQHF
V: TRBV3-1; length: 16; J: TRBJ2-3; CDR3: CASSQDLAGPTDTQYF
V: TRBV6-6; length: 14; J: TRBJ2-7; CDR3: CASSVPGQPYEQYF
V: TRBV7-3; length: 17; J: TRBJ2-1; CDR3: CASSLGLAGGFYNEQFF
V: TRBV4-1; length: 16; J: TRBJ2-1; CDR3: CASSQDQLAGANEQFF
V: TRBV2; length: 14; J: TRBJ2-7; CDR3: CASSHAPDNYEQYF
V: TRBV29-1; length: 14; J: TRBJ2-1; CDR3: CSVEDGQGGNEQFF
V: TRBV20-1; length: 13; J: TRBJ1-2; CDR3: CSARVRTVYGYTF
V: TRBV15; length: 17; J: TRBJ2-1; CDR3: CATSRVLLAGGYNEQFF
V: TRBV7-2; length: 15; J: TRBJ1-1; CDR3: CASSLGQRAVTEAFF
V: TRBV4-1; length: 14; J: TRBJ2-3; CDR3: CASSQDPRTDTQYF
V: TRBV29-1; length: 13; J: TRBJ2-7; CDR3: CSVRTRGLYEQYF
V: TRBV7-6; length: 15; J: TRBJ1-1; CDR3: CASSRRGREGTEAFF
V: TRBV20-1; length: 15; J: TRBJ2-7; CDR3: CSARGLVGVSYEQYF
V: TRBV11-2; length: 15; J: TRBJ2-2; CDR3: CASSLPSGVAGELFF
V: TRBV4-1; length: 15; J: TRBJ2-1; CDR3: CASSQDPWGLNEQFF
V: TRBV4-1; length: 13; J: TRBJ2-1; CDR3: CASSQDPGNEQFF
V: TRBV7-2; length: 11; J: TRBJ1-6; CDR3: CVSSLGVPLHF
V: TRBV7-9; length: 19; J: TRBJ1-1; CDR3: CASSSYHPGQGVPNTEAFF
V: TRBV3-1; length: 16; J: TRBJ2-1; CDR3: CASSHPLAGGVNEQFF
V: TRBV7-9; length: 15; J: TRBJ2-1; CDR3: CASSLVMTSGDEQFF
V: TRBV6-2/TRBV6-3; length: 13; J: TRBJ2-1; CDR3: CASSYQGPNEQFF
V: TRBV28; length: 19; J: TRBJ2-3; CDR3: CASSLRGAGWQKDTDTQYF
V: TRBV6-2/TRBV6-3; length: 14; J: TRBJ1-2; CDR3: CASSYAGWIYGYTF
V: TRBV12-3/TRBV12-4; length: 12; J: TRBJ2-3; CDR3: CASSPNTDTQYF
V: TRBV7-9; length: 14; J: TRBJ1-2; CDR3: CASSLGEGNYGYTF
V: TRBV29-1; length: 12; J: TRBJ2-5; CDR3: CSDRTSGSSLSF
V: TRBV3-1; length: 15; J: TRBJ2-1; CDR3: CASSLGLAGADEQFF
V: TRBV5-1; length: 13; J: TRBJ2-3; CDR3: CASSFGGPDTQYF
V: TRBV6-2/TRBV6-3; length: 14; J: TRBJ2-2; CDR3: CASSYTGYTGELFF
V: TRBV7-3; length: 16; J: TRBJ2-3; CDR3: CASSLLAGGLVDTQYF
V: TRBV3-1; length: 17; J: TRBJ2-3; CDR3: CASSQDGGDFSTDTQYF
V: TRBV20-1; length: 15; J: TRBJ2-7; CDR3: CSAGLLAGASYGQYF
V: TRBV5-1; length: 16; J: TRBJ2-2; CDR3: CASSSSLFPPLKELFF
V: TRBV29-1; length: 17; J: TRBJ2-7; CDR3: CSVEDPGTGGPLYEQYF
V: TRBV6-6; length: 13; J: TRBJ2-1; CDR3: CASSRTVRNEQFF
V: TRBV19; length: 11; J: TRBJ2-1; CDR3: CASSEGNEQFF
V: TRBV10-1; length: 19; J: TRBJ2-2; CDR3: CASSEVGTGNPPRTGELFF
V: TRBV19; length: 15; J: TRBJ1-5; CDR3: CASGGGYYSNQPQHF
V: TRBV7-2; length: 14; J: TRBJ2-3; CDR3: CASSLVGGGDTQYF
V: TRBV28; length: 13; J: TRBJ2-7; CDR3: CASSLSSSNEQYF
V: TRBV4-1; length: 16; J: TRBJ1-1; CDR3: CASRSGPGAVNTEAFF
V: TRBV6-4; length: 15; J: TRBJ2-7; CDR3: CASSDGSRENYEQYF
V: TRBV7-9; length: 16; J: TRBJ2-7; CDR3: CASSLAIGQATYEQYF